The 31 T cell receptor beta chains below come from one sample, sequenced in a study of T cells after yellow fever vaccination. TCRdb used MiXCR to reprocess the 5' RACE reads, holding one entry per CDR3 protein. The sample comprises hundreds of thousands of distinct CDR3 sequences, more than 9% of which are singletons, and 18% rests with the top ten. The source was PBMCs, collected on the day of the first yellow fever vaccination. Receptors originate from a young man who received the YFV17D yellow fever vaccine.

Only a few counts were recorded for this clonotype. This sequence joins TRBV11-2 and TRBJ2-4; D is ambiguous. The length of the CDR3 is 13 residues. Deletions cut 5 bases from V and 0 bases from J, with 5 bases between. Germline V gives CDR1 SGHAT, CDR2 FQNNGV. In DNA form, the CDR3 reads TGTGCCAGCAGCCCGATAGCCAAAAACATTCAGTACTTC. Residues: CASSPIAKNIQYF.

There are many counts of this clonotype. This chain uses TRBV23-1 with TRBJ2-7; 9 bases align to TRBD1. TRBV23-1 qualifies as an ORF whose function is uncertain. Trimming cost V 4 bases and J 2 bases; bases outside gene matches: 9. The CDR3 loop spans 16 amino acids. DNA for the CDR3: TGCGCCAGCAGTCCCTTACGGGACAGGGACACCTACGAGCAGTACTTC. This codes for CASSPLRDRDTYEQYF.

CDR3 region: CSAVRGDTEAFF. The CDR3 bases are TGCAGTGCTGTAAGGGGGGACACTGAAGCTTTCTTT. This rearrangement joins TRBV20-1 to TRBJ1-1, with a weak D call TRBD1 (6 bases). Germline V gene lookup returns CDR1 DFQATT and CDR2 SNEGSKA (reference sequence). This CDR3 is 12 amino acids long. The V and J ends lost 5 bases and 3 bases respectively, with 10 bases between them.

The chain has TRBV7-3 and TRBJ2-5; possibly TRBD2 for D (6 bases). The CDR3 is 15 amino acids. Germline V gene data show CDR1 as SGHTA and CDR2 as FQGTGA. Trimming left V 1 base short and J 3 bases short, with 12 bases between. In DNA, the CDR3 is TGTGCCAGCAGCTTAATCGGTAGCGGAGAAGAGACCCAGTACTTC. Translation gives CASSLIGSGEETQYF.

Ten or more counts support this clonotype. The chain couples TRBV12-3 or TRBV12-4 to TRBJ2-1; maybe TRBD2 (7 bases). The V and J ends lost 6 bases and 0 bases respectively, with 15 bases between them. CDR3 length: 16 amino acids. CDR3 DNA: TGTGCCAGCAGCTCCGGGGGGCTGAGCTCCTACAATGAGCAGTTCTTC. Translating gives CASSSGGLSSYNEQFF.

The J gene is TRBJ1-1, the V gene TRBV6-5, with TRBD1 as a possible D gene (5 bases). The V gene lost 0 bases and the J gene lost 5 bases, with 13 bases spanning the gap. Germline values: CDR1 MNHEY, CDR2 SVGAGI. This CDR3 has 15 residues. CDR3 amino acids: CASSYSIRGRTEAFF. The DNA for the CDR3 is TGTGCCAGCAGTTACTCGATTAGGGGCAGAACTGAAGCTTTCTTT.

The chain employs TRBV6-1 and TRBJ2-7, with D possibly matching TRBD1 (7 bases). Germline CDR1 reads MNHNS; CDR2 reads SASEGT. Trimming cost V 5 bases and J 3 bases, with 26 bases left between them. This CDR3 contains 18 residues. The CDR3 nucleotides are TGTGCCAGCAGTCCCAAGGGGGGAACCGGGACAGAAGACTACGAGCAGTACGTC. Translation: CASSPKGGTGTEDYEQYV.

CDR3 loop: CATSDAGDRGGPETQYF. CDR3 bases: TGTGCCACCAGTGATGCCGGGGACAGGGGTGGTCCGGAGACCCAGTACTTC. The chain is built from TRBV24-1 and TRBJ2-5; 10 positions match TRBD1. CDR1 is KGHDR, CDR2 SFDVKD, per germline. The V and J ends lost 3 bases and 5 bases, in that order; junction bases with no gene match: 11. The CDR3 runs to 17 residues.

The chain's CDR3 is CASSPLGGGQPQHF. The CDR3 DNA is TGCGCCAGCAGCCCCCTAGGGGGAGGTCAGCCCCAGCATTTT. This rearrangement joins TRBV4-3 to TRBJ1-5; a weak D match, TRBD1 (6 bases). Between the trimmed V and J ends, which lost 4 bases and 6 bases, there was a span of 13 bases. Germline CDR1 is LGHNA and CDR2 is YSLEER. The CDR3 has 14 amino acids.

The chain couples TRBV29-1 to TRBJ2-7; possible D gene TRBD2, 5 bases. This CDR3 has 13 amino acids. V gave up 6 bases and J gave up 2 bases, with 14 bases separating them. CDR1 and CDR2 (germline): SQVTM, ANQGSEA. In DNA, the CDR3 is TGCAGCGTCGGAAGAGGGTGGGCCTACGAGCAGTACTTC. Translation gives CSVGRGWAYEQYF.

This clonotype has only a few counts. CDR3: CSATPQGSPRYNEQFF. The CDR3 DNA follows: TGCAGTGCGACACCTCAGGGGTCGCCCCGATACAATGAGCAGTTCTTC. The chain joins TRBV20-1 to TRBJ2-1; tentatively, D is TRBD1 (6 bases). The V gene lost 6 bases and the J gene lost 4 bases, with 22 bases spanning the gap. Germline loops: CDR1 DFQATT, CDR2 SNEGSKA (reference sequence). The CDR3 contains 16 residues.

The genes are TRBV7-2 and TRBJ1-6; maybe TRBD1 (6 bases). From germline, CDR1 is SGHTA and CDR2 FQGNSA. The CDR3 totals 14 residues. Between the trimmed V and J ends, which lost 5 bases and 10 bases, there was a span of 15 bases. The CDR3 DNA reads as TGTGCCAGCAGCGAATACCCACAGGGATCACCCCTCCACTTT. Its translation is CASSEYPQGSPLHF.

This clonotype was detected only a few times. CDR3 amino acids: CSAGTGDGYTF. CDR3 nucleotides: TGCAGCGCGGGGACAGGGGATGGCTACACCTTC. This chain uses TRBV29-1 with TRBJ1-2; 10 nucleotides align to TRBD1. CDR3 length: 11 amino acids. CDR1 and CDR2 (germline): SQVTM, ANQGSEA. Trimming cost V 7 bases and J 6 bases; bases outside gene matches: 2.

The rearrangement joins TRBV11-2 to TRBJ1-5, with D possibly TRBD1 on 6 matching bases. Trimming pared 3 bases from V and 4 bases from J, leaving 10 bases between. The CDR3 runs 14 residues. From germline, CDR1 is SGHAT and CDR2 FQNNGV. DNA of the CDR3: TGTGCCAGCAGCTTTCGACAGGAGAATCAGCCCCAGCATTTT. This gives the protein CASSFRQENQPQHF.

This clonotype was detected many times. V gene TRBV5-1 combines with J gene TRBJ2-1; 8 bases are a match to TRBD2. The germline V gene encodes CDR1 SGHRS and CDR2 YFSETQ. This CDR3 has 16 residues. J gave up 7 bases and V 1 base, and 10 bases lay outside the gene matches. The CDR3 spells CASSLPGGRGVNEQFF. DNA of the CDR3: TGCGCCAGCAGCTTGCCGGGGGGGCGCGGTGTGAATGAGCAGTTCTTC. The full variable domain, completed using reference TRBV5-1 and TRBJ2-1, is KAGVTQTPRYLIKTRGQQVTLSCSPISGHRSVSWYQQTPGQGLQFLFEYFSETQRNKGNFPGRFSGRQFSNSRSEMNVSTLELGDSALYLCASSLPGGRGVNEQFFGPGTRLTVL.

V gene TRBV23-1 combines with J gene TRBJ2-3; 7 positions agree with TRBD1. TRBV23-1 is recorded as an ORF, its role being uncertain. V trimming: 3 bases; J trimming: 0 bases; junction bases outside the gene matches: 12. The CDR3 has 18 amino acids. The CDR3 here is CASSHSNWDRASTDTQYF. In DNA, the CDR3 is TGCGCCAGCAGTCATTCGAATTGGGACAGAGCTAGCACAGATACGCAGTATTTT.

This clonotype showed up just a few times. The V gene is TRBV7-2, the J gene TRBJ1-1; 8 bases map to TRBD1. Germline V gene sequence: CDR1 SGHTA, CDR2 FQGNSA. This CDR3 is built from 15 residues. V gave up 1 base and J gave up 5 bases; unmatched junction bases: 6. DNA of the CDR3: TGTGCCAGCAGCTTAGTAGGACAGGGAGGAACTGAAGCTTTCTTT. Protein sequence: CASSLVGQGGTEAFF.

This clonotype has a handful of counts. The gene calls are TRBV10-3 and TRBJ1-3; D gene unclear. V lost 8 bases and J lost 0, with 8 bases in between. Germline lookup yields CDR1 ENHRY and CDR2 SYGVKD. CDR3 length equals 13 residues. CDR3 protein: CAIRQHSGNTIYF. CDR3 nucleotides: TGTGCCATCCGGCAGCACTCTGGAAACACCATATATTTT.

V usage is TRBV18 and J usage is TRBJ2-3; D is ambiguous. Trimming removed 3 bases from V and 3 bases from J, with 10 bases in between. Germline assignment: CDR1 KGHSH and CDR2 LQKENI. There are 14 residues in the CDR3. DNA of the CDR3: TGTGCCAGCTCACCCGCCGCGCAGACAGATACGCAGTATTTT. Encoded protein: CASSPAAQTDTQYF. The entire variable domain, with the rest obtained from reference TRBV18 and TRBJ2-3, is as follows: NAGVMQNPRHLVRRRGQEARLRCSPMKGHSHVYWYRQLPEEGLKFMVYLQKENIIDESGMPKERFSAEFPKEGPSILRIQQVVRGDSAAYFCASSPAAQTDTQYFGPGTRLTVL.

This clonotype has more than one count but fewer than ten. V usage is TRBV7-2 and J usage is TRBJ2-5; D may be TRBD2 (7 bases). The CDR3 is 16 amino acids. V was shortened by 2 bases and J by 4 bases, with 17 bases between the two germline ends. The germline CDR1 and CDR2 sequences are SGHTA and FQGNSA. CDR3 region: CASSLRGGDGGETQYF. The CDR3 region has the DNA TGTGCCAGCAGCTTAAGAGGGGGGGACGGGGGAGAGACCCAGTACTTC.

This clonotype was detected ten times or more. The V and J genes are TRBV29-1 and TRBJ2-5, with 8 positions matching TRBD2. CDR3 size: 15 residues. From germline, CDR1 is SQVTM and CDR2 ANQGSEA. The trim removed 0 bases at V and 5 bases at J, leaving 8 bases unmatched. The CDR3 protein is CSVEDGRGAWETQYF. In DNA, the CDR3 is TGCAGCGTTGAAGATGGGCGGGGGGCCTGGGAGACCCAGTACTTC.

This clonotype occurred many times. The rearrangement joins TRBV5-1 to TRBJ1-1; D gene ambiguous. CDR3 size: 15 residues. CDR1 and CDR2 from the germline V gene are SGHRS and YFSETQ. The V end was cut by 6 bases, the J end by 1 base, with 16 bases between. The CDR3 here is CASIPTPAENTEAFF. The CDR3, as DNA: TGCGCCAGCATACCAACCCCGGCCGAGAACACTGAAGCTTTCTTT.

This clonotype was recorded a few times. The chain has TRBV11-2 and TRBJ2-5; the D gene could be TRBD1 or TRBD2 (5 bases each). V lost 5 bases, J lost 9 bases, and 16 bases lay in between. Per the germline V gene, CDR1 is SGHAT and CDR2 is FQNNGV. The CDR3 runs to 13 residues. CDR3 protein: CASSRGQLGAQYF. The CDR3 DNA reads as TGTGCCAGCAGCCGGGGCCAGTTAGGGGCCCAGTACTTC.

J is TRBJ2-3 and V is TRBV20-1; D unclear. The length of the CDR3 is 14 residues. V gave up 2 bases and J gave up 0 bases, with 9 bases separating them. Germline-derived CDR1 and CDR2 are DFQATT and SNEGSKA (reference sequence). This CDR3 is CSARCGRSTDTQYF. The CDR3 bases are TGCAGTGCTAGATGCGGCAGGAGCACAGATACGCAGTATTTT.

At least ten counts were recorded for this clonotype. The gene calls are TRBV7-8 and TRBJ2-7, with a tentative D call TRBD1 (5 bases). V lost 0 bases and J lost 2, with 8 bases in between. Germline assignment: CDR1 SGHVS and CDR2 FQNEAQ. The CDR3 runs to 14 residues. CDR3 coding DNA: TGTGCCAGCAGCTTAGCGGAGACAGCCTACGAGCAGTACGTC. This encodes CASSLAETAYEQYV.

This clonotype was recorded only once. This chain joins TRBV6-1 and TRBJ1-5; the D gene is possibly TRBD1 (5 bases). The V end was cut by 7 bases, the J end by 3 bases, with 13 bases between. CDR3 size: 14 residues. Looked up from germline, CDR1 is MNHNS and CDR2 is SASEGT. The CDR3 reads CASIERGFNQPQHF. The DNA of the CDR3 is TGTGCCAGCATCGAAAGGGGATTCAATCAGCCCCAGCATTTT.

This clonotype was counted many times. The chain employs TRBV11-1 and TRBJ2-2; a weak D match, TRBD1 (5 bases). Per germline, CDR1 SGHAT and CDR2 FQDESV (reference sequence). The CDR3 spans 15 residues. V lost 8 bases to trimming and J lost 3 bases, with 16 bases between them. The CDR3 reads CASGVGQGDTGELFF. The CDR3 DNA is TGTGCCAGCGGAGTAGGGCAGGGCGACACCGGGGAGCTGTTTTTT.

The chain uses TRBV3-1 and TRBJ2-7, with D perhaps TRBD2 (5 bases). V lost 0 bases and J lost 3, with 12 bases in between. The CDR3 is 15 residues long. The germline gives CDR1 LGHDT, CDR2 YNNKEL (reference sequence). Written as DNA, the CDR3 is TGTGCCAGCAGCCAAGAGGGAGAGGGCCTCTACGAGCAGTACTTC. Protein: CASSQEGEGLYEQYF.

In this sample, this clonotype turned up a few times. This chain connects TRBV13 to TRBJ2-7; 8 bases match TRBD2. Germline assignment: CDR1 PRHDT and CDR2 FYEKMQ (reference sequence). The V and J ends lost 1 base and 2 bases, in that order; junction bases with no gene match: 1. The CDR3 runs to 14 residues. CDR3 in amino acids: CASSLEAGAYEQYF. Written as DNA, the CDR3 is TGTGCCAGCAGCTTAGAAGCGGGGGCCTACGAGCAGTACTTC.

This clonotype came up many times. This sequence joins TRBV28 and TRBJ2-1, with TRBD2 matching over 8 bases. The CDR3 is made up of 11 amino acids. Germline V gene lookup returns CDR1 MDHEN and CDR2 SYDVKM. V lost 5 bases and J lost 10; bases outside the gene matches: 1. The CDR3 region is CASSLAGEQFF. The CDR3 nucleotides read TGTGCCAGCAGTCTAGCGGGCGAGCAGTTCTTC. Combining the CDR3 with reference TRBV28 and TRBJ2-1 gives the whole variable domain DVKVTQSSRYLVKRTGEKVFLECVQDMDHENMFWYRQDPGLGLRLIYFSYDVKMKEKGDIPEGYSVSREKKERFSLILESASTNQTSMYLCASSLAGEQFFGPGTRLTVL.

This clonotype was counted only a few times. The rearrangement links TRBV3-1 to TRBJ2-2; D call uncertain. V lost 1 base, J lost 6 bases, and 9 bases lay in between. The CDR3 has 14 amino acids. CDR1 is LGHDT and CDR2 is YNNKEL in the germline V gene (reference sequence). The CDR3 nucleotides are TGTGCCAGCAGCCAAGCTACGGCCCCCGGGGAGCTGTTTTTT. It codes for CASSQATAPGELFF.